This T cell receptor (beta chain) emerged from a study of blood T cell repertoires in COVID-19. Looking at the study overall: The cDNA or gDNA used as material had been derived from T cells, B-cell-depleted T cells, or PBMCs.

Germline V gives CDR1 SNHLY, CDR2 FYNNEI. The CDR3 covers 15 residues. Trimming pared 6 bases from V and 7 bases from J, leaving 16 bases between. Original methodology: Counts of nucleated cells, estimated from reference gene primer amplification, were obtained. Produced via immunoSEQ multiplex PCR; TCRdb's table is partial and in-frame only. V and J calls and clone size are as listed in that table; D and trimming were resolved from the DNA. The table has over 100,000 clones, 84% seen once. Two negative PCRs, clearance, or symptom resolution were required of recovered Cohort 3 donors. The specimen sequenced was PBMCs or T cells enriched from blood (not recorded which). The chain couples TRBV2 to TRBJ1-6; D gene ambiguous. This clonotype was obtained from a woman in her 30s who had recovered from COVID-19. Here the CDR3 reads CASSRRFGENSPLHF. Written as DNA, the CDR3 is TGTGCCAGCAGCCGCAGGTTCGGTGAGAATTCACCCCTCCACTTT.